This T cell receptor beta chain was recovered during a study of T-cell reconstitution after alpha-beta-depleted transplantation in children. Overall study results and limits: It was surviving recipient T cells and thymic progenitors that gave some patients high TCRbeta diversity at day 60. As was reported, about two months after transplant, alpha-beta T cells came from several hundred expanded graft clones.

Turning to this clonotype: Its antigen is currently unknown.

Preparing the TCRbeta library involved the use of unique molecular identifiers. TCRdb recomputed calls from the PCR reads with MiXCR, one row per CDR3 protein. Here the sample spans around 960,000 distinct CDR3 sequences, about 29% being singletons. The TCR comes from a boy younger than two who had a stem cell transplant for SCID, so the T cells may come from the graft donor. The source material was PBMCs, mostly from graft donor cells, sampled 360 days after TCRalphabeta/CD19-depleted stem cell transplant.

DNA for the CDR3: TGCAGCGTTGACCTACAGGCGGACTATGGCTACACCTTC. This gives the protein CSVDLQADYGYTF. The chain uses TRBV29-1 and TRBJ1-2; D is perhaps TRBD1 (5 bases). CDR3 length: 13 residues. The germline gives CDR1 SQVTM, CDR2 ANQGSEA. Trimming cost V 3 bases and J 3 bases, with 11 bases left between them.